The source of this TCR beta chain is a study of cytomegalovirus exposure and HLA in healthy donors. Study conclusions and caveats: The records held CMV serostatus as the only immune exposure information. Later analysis associated a missense DCLRE1C variant with TCR beta V- and J-gene trimming.

Participants comprised healthy donors of bone marrow. About this clone itself: Its antigen is not known.

PCR primers comprised 60 Vbeta and 13 Jbeta primers. Using immunoSEQ multiplex PCR, the repertoire was profiled, and TCRdb retains in-frame clones only, with some absent. Here the sample spans roughly 110,000 clones, about 74% being singletons. The CDR3 loop spans 10 amino acids. V lost 2 bases, J lost 7 bases, and 5 bases lay in between. The germline V gene has CDR1 GTSNPN and CDR2 SVGIG (reference sequence). Sequenced sample: PBMCs. The sequence came from a female donor in good health and CMV-seronegative. The chain is built from TRBV30 and TRBJ1-2; D is unclear. The CDR3 nucleotides are TGTGCCTGGAGTAGCGTTGGCTACACCTTC. It encodes CAWSSVGYTF.